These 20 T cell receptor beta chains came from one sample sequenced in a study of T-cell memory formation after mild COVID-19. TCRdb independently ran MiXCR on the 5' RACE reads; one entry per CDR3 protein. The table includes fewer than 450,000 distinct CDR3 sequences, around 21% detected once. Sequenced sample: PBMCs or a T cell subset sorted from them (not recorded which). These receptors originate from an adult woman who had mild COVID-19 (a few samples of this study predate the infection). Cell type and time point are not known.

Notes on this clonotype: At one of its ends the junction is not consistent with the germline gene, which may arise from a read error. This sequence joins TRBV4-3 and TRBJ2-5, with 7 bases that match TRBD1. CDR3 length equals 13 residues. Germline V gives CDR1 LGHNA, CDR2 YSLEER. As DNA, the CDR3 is TGCGCCAGCAGCGAAGACAGGGAGGAGACCCAGTACTTC. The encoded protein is CASSEDREETQYF.

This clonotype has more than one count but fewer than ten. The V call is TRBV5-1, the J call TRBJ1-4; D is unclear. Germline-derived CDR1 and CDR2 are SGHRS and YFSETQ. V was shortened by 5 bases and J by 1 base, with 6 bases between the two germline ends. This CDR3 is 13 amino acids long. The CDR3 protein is CASRDQTNEKLFF. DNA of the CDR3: TGCGCCAGCAGAGACCAAACTAATGAAAAACTGTTTTTT.

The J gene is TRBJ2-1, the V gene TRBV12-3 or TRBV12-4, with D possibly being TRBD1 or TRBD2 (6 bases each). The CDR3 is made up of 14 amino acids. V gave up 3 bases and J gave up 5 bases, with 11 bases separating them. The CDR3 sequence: CASSLRGTHNEQFF. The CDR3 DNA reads TGTGCCAGCAGTTTGAGGGGGACTCACAATGAGCAGTTCTTC.

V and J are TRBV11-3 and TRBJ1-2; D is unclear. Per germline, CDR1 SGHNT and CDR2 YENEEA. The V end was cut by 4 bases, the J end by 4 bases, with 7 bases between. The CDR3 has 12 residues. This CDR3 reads CASSSAPYGYTF. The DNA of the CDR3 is TGTGCCAGCAGCTCAGCCCCCTATGGCTACACCTTC.

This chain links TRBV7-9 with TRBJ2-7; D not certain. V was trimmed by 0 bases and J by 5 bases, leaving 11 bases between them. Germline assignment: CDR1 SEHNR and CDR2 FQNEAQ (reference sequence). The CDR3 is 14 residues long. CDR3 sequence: CASSLAADTNEQYF. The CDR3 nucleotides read TGTGCCAGCAGCTTAGCGGCTGATACTAACGAGCAGTACTTC.

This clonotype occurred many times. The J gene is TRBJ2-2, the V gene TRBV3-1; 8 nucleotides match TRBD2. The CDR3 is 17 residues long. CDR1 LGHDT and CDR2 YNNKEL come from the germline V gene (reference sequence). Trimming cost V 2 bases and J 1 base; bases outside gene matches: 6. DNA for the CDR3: TGTGCCAGCAGCCAACTACCCGGGACTAGGAACACCGGGGAGCTGTTTTTT. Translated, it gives CASSQLPGTRNTGELFF. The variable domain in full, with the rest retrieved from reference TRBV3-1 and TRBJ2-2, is DTAVSQTPKYLVTQMGNDKSIKCEQNLGHDTMYWYKQDSKKFLKIMFSYNNKELIINETVPNRFSPKSPDKAHLNLHINSLELGDSAVYFCASSQLPGTRNTGELFFGEGSRLTVL.

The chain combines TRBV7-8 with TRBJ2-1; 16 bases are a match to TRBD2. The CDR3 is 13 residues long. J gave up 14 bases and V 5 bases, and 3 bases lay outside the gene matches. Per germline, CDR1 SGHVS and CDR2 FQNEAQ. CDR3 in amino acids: CASSVGLAGGKFF. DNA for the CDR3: TGTGCCAGCAGCGTGGGACTAGCGGGGGGGAAGTTCTTC. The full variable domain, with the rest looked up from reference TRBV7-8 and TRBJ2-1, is GAGVSQSPRYKVAKRGQDVALRCDPISGHVSLFWYQQALGQGPEFLTYFQNEAQLDKSGLPSDRFFAERPEGSVSTLKIQRTQQEDSAVYLCASSVGLAGGKFFGPGTRLTVL.

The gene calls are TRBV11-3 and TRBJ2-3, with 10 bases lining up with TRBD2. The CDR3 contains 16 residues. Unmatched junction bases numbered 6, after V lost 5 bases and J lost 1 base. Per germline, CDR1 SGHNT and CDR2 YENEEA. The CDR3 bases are TGTGCCAGCAGCGTGTTAGCGGGAGGACGCACAGATACGCAGTATTTT. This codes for CASSVLAGGRTDTQYF.

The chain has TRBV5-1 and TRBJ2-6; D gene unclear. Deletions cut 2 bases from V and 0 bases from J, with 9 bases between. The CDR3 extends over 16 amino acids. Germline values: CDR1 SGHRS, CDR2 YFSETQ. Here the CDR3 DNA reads TGCGCCAGCAGCTTTGTAGGTGCCTCTGGGGCCAACGTCCTGACTTTC. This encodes CASSFVGASGANVLTF.

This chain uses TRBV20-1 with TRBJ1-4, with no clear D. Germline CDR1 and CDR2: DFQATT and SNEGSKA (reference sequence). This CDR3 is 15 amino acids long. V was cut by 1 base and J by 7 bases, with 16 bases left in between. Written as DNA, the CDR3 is TGCAGTGCTAGAGGCGGAGGAGGGTGGGGTGAAAAACTGTTTTTT. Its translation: CSARGGGGWGEKLFF.

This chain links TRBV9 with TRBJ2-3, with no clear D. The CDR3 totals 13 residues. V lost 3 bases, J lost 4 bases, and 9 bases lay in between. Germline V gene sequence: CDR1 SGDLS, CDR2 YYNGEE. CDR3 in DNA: TGTGCCAGCAGCGCCGGTAGTGCAGATACGCAGTATTTT. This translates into CASSAGSADTQYF.

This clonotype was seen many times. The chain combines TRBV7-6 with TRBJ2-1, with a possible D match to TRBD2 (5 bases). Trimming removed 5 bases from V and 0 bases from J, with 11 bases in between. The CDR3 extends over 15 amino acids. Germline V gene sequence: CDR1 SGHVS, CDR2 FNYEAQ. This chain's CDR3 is CASSPRVSSYNEQFF. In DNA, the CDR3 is TGTGCCAGCAGCCCGCGGGTGAGCTCCTACAATGAGCAGTTCTTC.

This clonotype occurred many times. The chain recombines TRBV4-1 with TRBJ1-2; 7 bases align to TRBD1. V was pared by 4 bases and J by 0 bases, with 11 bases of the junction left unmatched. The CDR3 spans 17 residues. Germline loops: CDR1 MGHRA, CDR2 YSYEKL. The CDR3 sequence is CASSPWTGQPTNYGYTF. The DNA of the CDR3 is TGCGCCAGCAGCCCTTGGACGGGACAGCCTACTAACTATGGCTACACCTTC.

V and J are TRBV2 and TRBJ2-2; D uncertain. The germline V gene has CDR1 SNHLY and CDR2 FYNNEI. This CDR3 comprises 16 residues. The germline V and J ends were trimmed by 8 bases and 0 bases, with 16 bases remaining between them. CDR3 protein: CASQMARTSNTGELFF. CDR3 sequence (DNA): TGTGCCAGCCAAATGGCCAGGACCTCGAACACCGGGGAGCTGTTTTTT.

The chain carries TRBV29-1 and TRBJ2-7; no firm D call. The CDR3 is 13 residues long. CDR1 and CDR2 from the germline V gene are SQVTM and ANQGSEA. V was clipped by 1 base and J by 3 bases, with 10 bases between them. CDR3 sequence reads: CSVEGADIYEQYF. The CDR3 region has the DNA TGCAGCGTTGAAGGCGCAGATATCTACGAGCAGTACTTC.

Here the CDR3 DNA reads TGTGCCAGCAGCTGGACAGCGGGGAATTCACCCCTCCACTTT. It is translated as CASSWTAGNSPLHF. The chain combines TRBV2 with TRBJ1-6, with D maybe TRBD1 (6 bases). Germline-derived CDR1 and CDR2 are SNHLY and FYNNEI. This CDR3 comprises 14 residues. V shed 6 bases and J shed 7 bases, with 13 bases lying between them.

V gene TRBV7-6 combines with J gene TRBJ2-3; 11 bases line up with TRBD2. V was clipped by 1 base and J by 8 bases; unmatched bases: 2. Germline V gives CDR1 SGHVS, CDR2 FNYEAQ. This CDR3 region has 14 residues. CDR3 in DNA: TGTGCCAGCAGCTTAGAAGGACTAGCGGGTACGCAGTATTTT. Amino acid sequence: CASSLEGLAGTQYF.

CDR3 in amino acids: CATSAVTINNYEQYF. Here the CDR3 DNA reads TGTGCCACCAGTGCAGTGACTATCAATAACTACGAGCAGTACTTC. The chain recombines TRBV24-1 with TRBJ2-7; tentative D call: TRBD2 (5 bases). Germline values: CDR1 KGHDR, CDR2 SFDVKD. The CDR3 has 15 amino acids. Trimming took 5 bases from V and 3 from J, leaving 16 bases between them.

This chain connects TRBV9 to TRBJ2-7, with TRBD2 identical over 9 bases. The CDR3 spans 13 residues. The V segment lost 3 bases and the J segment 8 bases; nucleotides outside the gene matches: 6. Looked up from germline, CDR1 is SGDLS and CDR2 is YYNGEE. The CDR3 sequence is CASSAGTSSKQYF. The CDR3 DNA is TGTGCCAGCAGCGCCGGGACTAGCAGTAAGCAGTACTTC.

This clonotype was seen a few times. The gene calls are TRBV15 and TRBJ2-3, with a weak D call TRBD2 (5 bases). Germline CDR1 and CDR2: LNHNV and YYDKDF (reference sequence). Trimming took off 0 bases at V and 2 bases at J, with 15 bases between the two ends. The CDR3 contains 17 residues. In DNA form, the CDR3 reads TGTGCCACCAGCAGAGATTCGGGGAGAGCTATCACAGATACGCAGTATTTT. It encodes CATSRDSGRAITDTQYF. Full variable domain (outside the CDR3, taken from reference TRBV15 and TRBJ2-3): DAMVIQNPRYQVTQFGKPVTLSCSQTLNHNVMYWYQQKSSQAPKLLFHYYDKDFNNEADTPDNFQSRRPNTSFCFLDIRSPGLGDTAMYLCATSRDSGRAITDTQYFGPGTRLTVL.